This T cell receptor beta chain was recorded in a study of T cell responses to AZD1222 COVID-19 vaccine. Study-level results: Possibly, clonal diversity was underestimated; donors were largely white British and included more females.

Points on this clone: Its target is unknown.

Profiling relied on immunoSEQ multiplex PCR, and the TCRdb table lists in-frame clones only, not all of them. The sample lists 180,000 or so clones, just over 90% occurring once. The CDR3 totals 13 residues. Germline CDR1 is SGHDT and CDR2 is YYEEEE. Deletions cut 2 bases from V and 2 bases from J, with 7 bases between. The TCR comes from an adult who received the AZD1222 COVID-19 vaccine. The genes are TRBV5-6 and TRBJ2-5; D is unresolved. Sequencing was performed on peripheral blood, taken 28 days after the second AZD1222 dose. The CDR3 nucleotides read TGTGCCAGCAGCTTCTGGCAGCAAGAGACCCAGTACTTC. It encodes CASSFWQQETQYF.